Following are 4 T cell receptor beta chains from one sample sequenced in a study of CD8 T cells in Susac syndrome. RNA was extracted with the RNeasy kit, and a quantity of about 0.5 to 1 ug was reverse transcribed using random hexamers. TCRdb reprocessed the immunoSEQ multiplex PCR reads with MiXCR, giving one entry per CDR3 protein. The sample lists approximately 190,000 distinct CDR3 sequences, approximately 96% occurring once. The specimen was CD4+ T cells from PBMCs. These TCRs come from a human donor with Susac syndrome.

The chain joins TRBV11-2 to TRBJ2-7; D perhaps matches TRBD2 (5 bases). This CDR3 region has 14 residues. The V gene lost 3 bases and the J gene lost 6 bases, with 15 bases spanning the gap. Germline CDR1 reads SGHAT; CDR2 reads FQNNGV. The DNA of the CDR3 is TGTGCCAGCAGCTTGGGTAGGGAGTTATCCGAGCAGTACTTC. This encodes CASSLGRELSEQYF.

This chain's CDR3 is CASSYSGEETQYF. CDR3 coding DNA: TGTGCCAGCAGTTACTCGGGGGAAGAGACCCAGTACTTC. This sequence joins TRBV6-2 or TRBV6-3 and TRBJ2-5; D tentatively fits TRBD1 or TRBD2 (5 bases each). The CDR3 runs 13 residues. Germline-derived CDR1 and CDR2 are MNHEY and SVGEGT. V was shortened by 0 bases and J by 3 bases, with 5 bases between the two germline ends.

The rearrangement links TRBV3-1 to TRBJ2-5; TRBD1 aligns across 8 bases. Germline V gives CDR1 LGHDT, CDR2 YNNKEL (reference sequence). Trimming cost V 0 bases and J 5 bases; bases outside gene matches: 5. The length of the CDR3 is 15 residues. The CDR3 region is CASSQDDRGPETQYF. CDR3 coding DNA: TGTGCCAGCAGCCAAGATGACAGGGGCCCGGAGACCCAGTACTTC.

In DNA form, the CDR3 reads TGTGCCAGCAGTTTGCTCGGGCCCCGGGAGGGCTACACCTTC. It translates to CASSLLGPREGYTF. The chain joins TRBV28 to TRBJ1-2; no clear D gene. Looked up from germline, CDR1 is MDHEN and CDR2 is SYDVKM. Between the trimmed V and J ends, which lost 3 bases and 8 bases, there was a span of 16 bases. The CDR3 is 14 residues long.